Below, 6 T cell receptor beta chains from the same sample are listed, as sequenced in a study of cytomegalovirus exposure and HLA in healthy donors. PCR used 60 Vbeta primers and 13 Jbeta primers. Profiled with immunoSEQ multiplex PCR; TCRdb holds only in-frame clones, not every one. The repertoire shows around 51,000 clones; the top ten hold 2% to 2.5%. The sequencing sample was made of PBMCs. Receptor source: a woman aged 35 to 49 in good health and CMV-seronegative.

This chain's CDR3 is CASSVGRVDTQYF. CDR3 DNA: TGTGCCAGCAGTGTAGGCCGGGTAGATACGCAGTATTTT. The V gene is TRBV27, the J gene TRBJ2-3; D call uncertain. V was trimmed by 5 bases and J by 5 bases, leaving 11 bases between them. This CDR3 is 13 amino acids long. Looked up from germline, CDR1 is MNHEY and CDR2 is SMNVEV (reference sequence).

The rearrangement links TRBV6-5 to TRBJ2-7; 8 bases match TRBD1. V was pared by 6 bases and J by 5 bases, with 6 bases of the junction left unmatched. Germline V gene data show CDR1 as MNHEY and CDR2 as SVGAGI. There are 13 residues in the CDR3. CDR3 nucleotide sequence: TGTGCCAGCAGACGAGACAGGGGCCACGAGCAGTACTTC. Protein product: CASRRDRGHEQYF.

This chain uses TRBV29-1 with TRBJ2-5, with D possibly TRBD2 on 6 matching bases. Germline CDR1 SQVTM, CDR2 ANQGSEA. The V gene lost 4 bases and the J gene lost 1 base, with 13 bases spanning the gap. The CDR3 is made up of 14 amino acids. CDR3 amino acids: CSVVGGTFQETQYF. The CDR3 nucleotides are TGCAGCGTTGTCGGGGGAACTTTCCAAGAGACCCAGTACTTC.

This sequence joins TRBV7-9 and TRBJ2-5, with 10 bases that match TRBD1. The V segment lost 5 bases and the J segment 5 bases; nucleotides outside the gene matches: 8. The CDR3 runs 15 residues. Germline values: CDR1 SEHNR, CDR2 FQNEAQ (reference sequence). CDR3 residues: CASSEETGGQETQYF. The CDR3 nucleotides are TGTGCCAGCAGCGAGGAGACAGGGGGCCAGGAGACCCAGTACTTC.

The chain joins TRBV5-4 to TRBJ2-1; D may be TRBD2 (5 bases). Trimming stripped 2 bases from V and 6 bases from J, with 15 bases between. Germline CDR1 SGHNT, CDR2 YYREEE (reference sequence). This CDR3 comprises 15 residues. CDR3 bases: TGTGCCAGCAGCTTCTACGTGGGAGATGCCAATGAGCAGTTCTTC. Residues: CASSFYVGDANEQFF.

The V and J genes are TRBV7-9 and TRBJ1-6; 10 positions agree with TRBD1. The germline CDR1 and CDR2 sequences are SEHNR and FQNEAQ (reference sequence). The V and J ends lost 5 bases and 7 bases, in that order; junction bases with no gene match: 5. CDR3 length: 15 amino acids. The chain's CDR3 is CASSRTGQGNSPLHF. CDR3 nucleotides: TGTGCCAGCAGCCGGACGGGACAGGGGAATTCACCCCTCCACTTT.